Sequencing of this T cell receptor (beta chain) was carried out in a study of blood T cell repertoires in COVID-19 (dated by TCRdb to the early 2020s). Regarding the study in general: The collaborator samples originated in the United States, Italy and Spain and spanned the acute and convalescent phases of COVID-19. The prospective study material was composed of cDNA or gDNA derived from T cells, B-cell-depleted T cells, or PBMCs. Subjects who had been exposed to COVID-19, were actively infected with it, or had recovered from it provided the deeply sampled blood TCRbeta repertoires that made up the dataset. The repertoires were released in a freely available public database intended as a resource for research on the immune response to SARS-CoV-2. The samples were drawn from the first 160 participants of the ongoing ImmuneRACE study and from under 1,500 subjects provided by 6 global collaborators. Sample metadata almost always included a de-identified subject ID, COVID-19 status, age in years and sex. HLA class I and class II types, where available, came from metadata supplied by the sample provider rather than from assay-based typing.

Ends trimmed: V by 7 bases, J by 6 bases; bases unmatched to a gene: 9. The CDR3 spans 14 residues, from the cysteine through the phenylalanine. CDR3 DNA is the only sequence kept; it has 42 bases, read in frame from the first base. The germline V gene (reference sequence) gives CDR1 as SEHNR and CDR2 as FQNEAQ. TCRbeta CDR3 regions were amplified from genomic DNA using the immunoSEQ Assay, a bias-controlled multiplex PCR. In the authors' own workflow: Nucleated cell counts per sample were estimated from amplification of reference gene primers within the assay. Sequence reads were collapsed and filtered to measure the absolute abundance of every unique TCRbeta CDR3 rearrangement. Productive Simpson clonality was computed per sample as the square root of Simpson's diversity index over productive rearrangements. TCRdb retrieved this table from immuneACCESS and kept in-frame rearrangements only. Not all clones are present; in checked studies, unresolved V genes account for under half, and no reason is known for the remainder. The D gene and trimming were derived from the DNA, and the V and J assignments and clone size from that table. Recorded for this sample are some 220,000 clones; about 93% of them occurred a single time. The ten largest clones represent around 0.86% of the sample.

The full study reports these points: How much clinical and demographic metadata was included differed by source and by participant, and the metadata was provided uncurated.

To note about this clone: There is no known antigen for this receptor. Qualities for individual bases were not recorded, and no much larger clone is one base off.

One collaborating source in Seattle enrolled patients while the patients were actively infected and followed the patients over time throughout the course of disease. Collaborating institutions collected whole blood in K2EDTA tubes following their own protocols. Collaborator samples were shipped for TCRbeta analysis as frozen whole blood, isolated PBMCs, or DNA extracted from either sample type. The sequence derives from a man in his thirties or forties with COVID-19, enrolled during active disease. The V gene is TRBV7-9 and the J gene is TRBJ1-1, and TRBD1 aligns with 9 junction nucleotides. The sequencing input was peripheral blood. The DNA is as follows: TGTGCCAGCAATATAGGGGACAGGGCTTCTGAAGCTTTCTTT. Translated, this is CASNIGDRASEAFF.